The rows below give T cell receptor beta chains drawn from one sample of a study of breast tumors, draining lymph nodes, adjacent tissues. TCRdb reprocessed the multiplex PCR reads via MiXCR and lists one record per CDR3 protein. The sample lists about 110,000 distinct CDR3 sequences, about 30% seen once, with approximately 5.4% in the top ten. Sequencing was carried out using axillary lymph node tissue. Receptors originate from a female donor with breast cancer. Some clones in this sample may be carry-over from other donors' samples. The CDR3 runs from the conserved cysteine through the conserved F or W. Each record gives: D gene, J gene, clone size, V gene, CDR3 protein, CDR3 DNA. D genes are given only for firm matches. Only some rows state a clone size, as once, few, many or a class for expanded clones.

-	TRBJ1-2	many	TRBV4-2	CASRERELYGYTF	TGTGCCAGCAGGGAACGGGAGCTGTATGGCTACACCTTC
TRBD1	TRBJ1-2	many	TRBV28	CASSQGGQGFYGYTF	TGTGCCAGCAGTCAAGGGGGACAGGGCTTCTATGGCTACACCTTC
TRBD1	TRBJ2-1	many	TRBV18	CASSPARDSSYNEQFF	TGTGCCAGCTCACCTGCGAGGGACAGCTCCTACAATGAGCAGTTCTTC
TRBD2	TRBJ2-7	few	TRBV5-6	CASSSFPGLAAYERYF	TGTGCCAGCAGCTCTTTCCCGGGACTAGCGGCCTACGAGCGGTACTTC
-	TRBJ2-5	many	TRBV5-1	CASSPGTQETQYF	TGCGCCAGCAGCCCTGGGACCCAAGAGACCCAGTACTTC
TRBD2	TRBJ2-7	many	TRBV6-5	CASRVSGIGSYEQYF	TGTGCCAGCAGGGTTAGCGGGATAGGGTCCTACGAGCAGTACTTC
-	TRBJ2-1	-	TRBV15	CATSRGGESYEQFF	TGTGCCACCAGCAGAGGAGGAGAATCCTATGAGCAGTTCTTC
-	TRBJ2-1	many	TRBV6-6	CASTKGTEQFF	TGTGCCAGCACGAAGGGGACAGAGCAGTTCTTC
-	TRBJ2-7	many	TRBV20-1	CSARDFHRTYEQYF	TGCAGTGCTAGAGATTTCCACAGAACCTACGAGCAGTACTTC
-	TRBJ1-4	many	TRBV6-1	CASSEAGGANEKLFF	TGTGCCAGCAGTGAAGCGGGCGGGGCTAATGAAAAACTGTTTTTT
-	TRBJ2-6	many	TRBV6-1	CASSERGTLSSGANVLTF	TGTGCCAGCAGTGAACGGGGGACACTGAGCTCTGGGGCCAACGTCCTGACTTTC
TRBD1	TRBJ2-1	-	TRBV6-1	CASSPGTGTYNEQFF	TGTGCCAGCAGTCCCGGGACAGGTACCTACAATGAGCAGTTCTTC
TRBD1	TRBJ1-2	many	TRBV5-1	CASSLTGGAANYGYTF	TGCGCCAGCAGCTTAACAGGGGGCGCGGCTAACTATGGCTACACCTTC
-	TRBJ1-5	-	TRBV15	CATSTFGRNQPQHF	TGTGCCACCAGCACATTTGGCAGAAATCAGCCCCAGCATTTT
-	TRBJ1-4	many	TRBV6-1	CASSEARSLNYEKLFF	TGTGCCAGCAGTGAAGCGAGGTCGCTGAACTATGAAAAACTGTTTTTT
-	TRBJ1-2	many	TRBV28	CASSNHPGDLNYGYTF	TGTGCCAGCAGTAATCACCCAGGTGATCTTAACTATGGCTACACCTTC
TRBD1	TRBJ2-5	-	TRBV7-7	CAGSPGQGGWQETQYF	TGTGCTGGCAGCCCCGGACAGGGTGGGTGGCAAGAGACCCAGTACTTC
-	TRBJ1-2	many	TRBV6-5	CASSLYLLYGYTF	TGTGCCAGCAGTTTGTACCTACTCTATGGCTACACCTTC
TRBD1	TRBJ2-7	-	TRBV5-1	CASSSQWDRNWYEQYF	TGCGCCAGCAGCTCCCAGTGGGACAGGAACTGGTACGAGCAGTACTTC
TRBD2	TRBJ2-3	-	TRBV7-8	CASSSGSVAGGSDPQYF	TGTGCCAGCAGCTCAGGGTCGGTAGCGGGGGGGTCAGATCCGCAGTATTTT
-	TRBJ1-1	few	TRBV6-2/TRBV6-3	CASSSGRLNTEAFF	TGTGCCAGCAGTTCAGGGAGATTGAACACTGAAGCTTTCTTT
-	TRBJ1-5	few	TRBV6-5	CASSHKAGSNQPQHF	TGTGCCAGCAGTCACAAGGCGGGTAGCAATCAGCCCCAGCATTTT
-	TRBJ1-6	-	TRBV11-2	CAGSLESVGHGRTPLHF	TGTGCCGGCAGCTTAGAGAGTGTTGGACATGGAAGGACGCCCCTCCACTTT
-	TRBJ1-2	many	TRBV6-5	CASSHKGGYTF	TGTGCCAGCAGTCACAAGGGCGGCTACACCTTC
-	TRBJ2-5	few	TRBV27	CASSFARGETQYF	TGTGCCAGCAGTTTTGCGCGGGGTGAGACCCAGTACTTC
-	TRBJ2-1	-	TRBV27	CASSTYTLDFGYNEQFF	TGTGCCAGCAGCACTTACACCCTGGACTTCGGGTACAATGAGCAGTTCTTC
TRBD2	TRBJ2-7	-	TRBV20-1	CSATSGRKAGELYF	TGCAGTGCTACAAGCGGGAGGAAGGCCGGGGAGCTGTACTTC
-	TRBJ2-5	many	TRBV5-1	CASSLSVAQGEGETQYF	TGCGCCAGCAGCTTGTCCGTCGCACAGGGTGAGGGAGAGACCCAGTACTTC
-	TRBJ2-2	many	TRBV2	CASSEVVANTGELFF	TGTGCCAGCAGTGAAGTAGTCGCGAACACCGGGGAGCTGTTTTTT
-	TRBJ2-7	many	TRBV28	CASTTTSRSYEQYF	TGTGCCAGCACCACTACTAGCCGCTCCTACGAGCAGTACTTC
-	TRBJ2-7	many	TRBV27	CASSSGIFNEQYF	TGTGCCAGCAGTTCGGGAATTTTCAACGAGCAGTACTTC
TRBD1	TRBJ2-5	-	TRBV20-1	CSATRTGSTQETRYF	TGCAGTGCTACTAGGACAGGAAGCACCCAAGAGACCCGATACTTC
-	TRBJ2-2	-	TRBV20-1	CSARVQSGELFF	TGCAGTGCTAGAGTGCAATCCGGGGAGCTGTTTTTT
-	TRBJ1-1	many	TRBV20-1	CSARGSHGAFF	TGCAGTGCTAGGGGTAGTCACGGAGCTTTCTTT
-	TRBJ1-2	many	TRBV12-3/TRBV12-4	CASSPVDLNGYTF	TGTGCCAGCTCTCCGGTTGACCTGAATGGCTACACCTTC
TRBD2	TRBJ2-2	many	TRBV5-1	CASKAGAASGPTGELFF	TGCGCCAGCAAGGCGGGTGCGGCTAGCGGGCCCACCGGGGAGCTGTTTTTT
-	TRBJ1-4	many	TRBV2	CATKTGPPSRVFF	TGTGCCACCAAGACAGGCCCTCCATCCCGGGTGTTTTTT
-	TRBJ1-6	many	TRBV27	CASSFKIPTRGASYNSPLHF	TGTGCCAGCAGTTTTAAGATACCGACACGGGGCGCCTCCTATAATTCACCCCTCCACTTT
TRBD2	TRBJ2-1	many	TRBV7-9	CASSLIGREGQNNEQFF	TGTGCCAGCAGCTTAATTGGTCGGGAGGGCCAGAACAATGAGCAGTTCTTC
TRBD1	TRBJ2-2	many	TRBV5-1	CASSPGTGGTGELFF	TGCGCCAGCAGCCCCGGGACAGGGGGCACCGGGGAGCTGTTTTTT
-	TRBJ2-7	-	TRBV29-1	CSAEAGFYKQYF	TGCAGCGCTGAAGCAGGGTTCTACAAGCAGTACTTC
TRBD1	TRBJ1-2	many	TRBV6-6	CASTDRAGGGYTF	TGTGCCAGCACCGACAGGGCAGGGGGTGGCTACACCTTC
TRBD1	TRBJ1-2	-	TRBV12-3/TRBV12-4	CASSRDRGRYGYTF	TGTGCCAGCAGTAGGGACAGGGGGCGGTACGGCTACACCTTC
TRBD1	TRBJ2-7	many	TRBV5-1	CASRGTGGRLDEQYF	TGCGCCAGCCGGGGGACAGGGGGACGGTTGGACGAGCAGTACTTC
TRBD1	TRBJ2-7	many	TRBV6-5	CASSHSGGASYLFEQYF	TGTGCCAGCAGTCACTCAGGGGGCGCCTCCTACTTGTTCGAGCAGTACTTC